The 10 T cell receptor beta chains in this list originate from one sample, sequenced in a study of response to subunit inactivated influenza vaccine. Via MiXCR, TCRdb re-called the RT-PCR reads, giving one row per CDR3 protein. The table includes about 530,000 distinct CDR3 sequences, 12% detected once. The sequencing used PBMCs from blood, collected on the day of vaccination. Receptors originate from a man aged 50 to 59 who received an inactivated influenza vaccine.

J is TRBJ1-5 and V is TRBV28; tentative D call: TRBD1 (6 bases). V was shortened by 5 bases and J by 4 bases, with 18 bases between the two germline ends. Germline CDR1 reads MDHEN; CDR2 reads SYDVKM. CDR3 length: 16 amino acids. CDR3: CASSISRTDTNQPQHF. In DNA, the CDR3 is TGTGCCAGCAGTATTTCCCGGACAGATACTAATCAGCCCCAGCATTTT.

The CDR3 spells CASSDFRTGISTDTQYF. The CDR3 region has the DNA TGTGCCAGCAGTGATTTCCGGACAGGGATTAGCACAGATACGCAGTATTTT. The genes are TRBV25-1 and TRBJ2-3, with 8 bases lining up with TRBD1. Per the germline V gene, CDR1 is MGHDK and CDR2 is SYGVNS. The trim removed 3 bases at V and 0 bases at J, leaving 8 bases unmatched. The CDR3 has 17 residues. Based on the CDR3 plus reference TRBV25-1 and TRBJ2-3, the full variable domain is EADIYQTPRYLVIGTGKKITLECSQTMGHDKMYWYQQDPGMELHLIHYSYGVNSTEKGDLSSESTVSRIRTEHFPLTLESARPSHTSQYLCASSDFRTGISTDTQYFGPGTRLTVL.

This clonotype was seen ten or more times. The chain links TRBV4-2 to TRBJ2-1; 11 positions agree with TRBD2. The V gene's germline CDR1 is LGHNA and CDR2 YNFKEQ. This CDR3 contains 13 residues. The junction had 8 bases not matched to a gene; V was cut back by 4 bases and J by 15 bases. The CDR3 DNA reads TGTGCCAGCAGCCGGGAACTAGCGGGGGTTCCGTTCTTC. Translated, it gives CASSRELAGVPFF.

This clonotype was detected only a few times. This chain links TRBV28 with TRBJ2-7, with 7 bases matching TRBD2. Per the germline V gene, CDR1 is MDHEN and CDR2 is SYDVKM. The CDR3 is made up of 15 amino acids. After removal of 6 bases from V and 2 bases from J, the junction contained 10 bases not matched to a gene. CDR3 nucleotide sequence: TGTGCCAGCAGAACCCCCCAGCGGGATGCCTACGAGCAGTACTTC. It is translated as CASRTPQRDAYEQYF.

This clonotype has more than one count but fewer than ten. The chain joins TRBV25-1 to TRBJ1-1; no clear D. The CDR3 runs 14 residues. Germline CDR1 is MGHDK and CDR2 is SYGVNS. The ends were cut back, 1 base at V and 4 bases at J, with 10 bases in the middle. The CDR3 region has the DNA TGTGCCAGCAGTGAATCCGGCCGGGGCACTGAAGCTTTCTTT. It specifies CASSESGRGTEAFF. The whole variable domain, filled in from reference TRBV25-1 and TRBJ1-1, reads EADIYQTPRYLVIGTGKKITLECSQTMGHDKMYWYQQDPGMELHLIHYSYGVNSTEKGDLSSESTVSRIRTEHFPLTLESARPSHTSQYLCASSESGRGTEAFFGQGTRLTVV.

In this sample, this clonotype turned up many times. The J gene is TRBJ2-1, the V gene TRBV29-1, with 7 bases aligning to TRBD2. V trimming: 7 bases; J trimming: 10 bases; junction bases outside the gene matches: 13. The germline V gene encodes CDR1 SQVTM and CDR2 ANQGSEA. This CDR3 is 13 amino acids long. Here the CDR3 reads CSAAGVGVREQFF. In DNA, the CDR3 is TGCAGCGCCGCGGGGGTGGGAGTAAGGGAGCAGTTCTTC.

This clonotype was counted ten times or more. The chain links TRBV11-2 to TRBJ2-4; D might be TRBD2 (5 bases). This CDR3 has 13 residues. Trimming cost V 3 bases and J 4 bases, with 7 bases left between them. CDR1 is SGHAT, CDR2 FQNNGV, per germline. The CDR3: CASSLREKNIQYF. In DNA form, the CDR3 reads TGTGCCAGCAGCTTGAGGGAAAAAAACATTCAGTACTTC.

The V and J genes are TRBV24-1 and TRBJ2-1; maybe TRBD1 (6 bases). The CDR3 runs 13 residues. In germline, CDR1 is KGHDR, CDR2 SFDVKD. The germline V and J ends were trimmed by 5 bases and 5 bases, with 9 bases remaining between them. Written as DNA, the CDR3 is TGTGCCACCAGTGTAAACAGGGACAATGAGCAGTTCTTC. It specifies CATSVNRDNEQFF.

This clonotype occurred a few times. The chain links TRBV2 to TRBJ2-3, with D perhaps TRBD1 or TRBD2 (6 bases each). V was trimmed by 6 bases and J by 6 bases, leaving 22 bases between them. CDR1 is SNHLY and CDR2 is FYNNEI in the germline V gene. CDR3 length: 16 amino acids. CDR3 nucleotide sequence: TGTGCCAGCAGACCCACCCCGGGGGCGCCAAGGGATACGCAGTATTTT. Translation: CASRPTPGAPRDTQYF.

This clonotype was recorded many times. The chain is built from TRBV5-1 and TRBJ2-7; D is possibly TRBD1 or TRBD2 (5 bases each). The CDR3 has 15 amino acids. Trimming left V 4 bases short and J 4 bases short, with 18 bases between. Germline CDR1 reads SGHRS; CDR2 reads YFSETQ. CDR3 amino acids: CASSPTGTPDYEQYF. In DNA form, the CDR3 reads TGCGCCAGCAGCCCCACCGGGACCCCGGATTACGAGCAGTACTTC.